A single sample is the source of the 32 T cell receptor beta chains below, sequenced in a study of cytomegalovirus exposure and HLA in healthy donors. This PCR relied on a set of 60 Vbeta primers and 13 Jbeta primers. The data were produced by immunoSEQ multiplex PCR, yet TCRdb's version contains in-frame clones alone and is incomplete. Of about 130,000 clones in the sample, about 80% were seen once. Sequenced material: PBMCs. The receptors shown here come from a man over 45 in good health and CMV-seronegative.

The table lists this clone with a count of one. This sequence joins TRBV28 and TRBJ2-2; maybe TRBD1 (6 bases). Germline CDR1 and CDR2: MDHEN and SYDVKM. V lost 7 bases and J 0 bases, leaving 15 bases between the germline ends. CDR3 length: 16 residues. The chain's CDR3 is CASNTGKPANTGELFF. In DNA, the CDR3 is TGTGCCAGCAACACAGGGAAACCCGCGAACACCGGGGAGCTGTTTTTT. The whole variable domain, remainder taken from reference TRBV28 and TRBJ2-2, is DVKVTQSSRYLVKRTGEKVFLECVQDMDHENMFWYRQDPGLGLRLIYFSYDVKMKEKGDIPEGYSVSREKKERFSLILESASTNQTSMYLCASNTGKPANTGELFFGEGSRLTVL.

The rearrangement uses TRBV9 and TRBJ2-3; D uncertain. The V end lost 1 base, the J end lost 1 base, and 7 bases lay between the germline ends. Germline V lookup: CDR1 SGDLS, CDR2 YYNGEE. The CDR3 is made up of 14 amino acids. CDR3 DNA: TGTGCCAGCAGCGTATCTATACGCACAGATACGCAGTATTTT. This gives the protein CASSVSIRTDTQYF.

The chain combines TRBV23-1 with TRBJ1-5; a possible D gene is TRBD1 (5 bases). TRBV23-1 is filed as an ORF, its function uncertain. V gave up 3 bases and J gave up 2 bases, with 11 bases separating them. The CDR3 spans 15 residues. CDR3: CASSHQGGRNQPQHF. As DNA, the CDR3 is TGCGCCAGCAGTCATCAGGGAGGGCGCAATCAGCCCCAGCATTTT.

V usage is TRBV12-5 and J usage is TRBJ2-7, with a weak D call TRBD2 (6 bases). In germline, CDR1 is LGHNT, CDR2 FRNRAP. The length of the CDR3 is 16 residues. The V end was cut by 0 bases, the J end by 0 bases, with 12 bases between. The CDR3 protein is CASGLVSRGTSYEQYF. The CDR3 DNA is TGTGCTAGTGGTTTGGTTTCCCGGGGGACCTCCTACGAGCAGTACTTC.

The gene calls are TRBV28 and TRBJ1-1; 8 bases match TRBD1. V lost 6 bases to trimming and J lost 5 bases; unmatched junction nucleotides: 8. Germline V lookup: CDR1 MDHEN, CDR2 SYDVKM. This CDR3 spans 14 amino acids. CDR3 sequence: CASRPGTGRTEAFF. The CDR3 bases are TGTGCCAGCAGGCCCGGGACAGGTCGTACTGAAGCTTTCTTT. Filled out from reference TRBV28 and TRBJ1-1, the complete variable domain reads DVKVTQSSRYLVKRTGEKVFLECVQDMDHENMFWYRQDPGLGLRLIYFSYDVKMKEKGDIPEGYSVSREKKERFSLILESASTNQTSMYLCASRPGTGRTEAFFGQGTRLTVV.

This sequence joins TRBV5-6 and TRBJ2-7, with 9 positions matching TRBD1. The germline CDR1 and CDR2 sequences are SGHDT and YYEEEE. The junction had 12 bases not matched to a gene; V was cut back by 3 bases and J by 11 bases. CDR3 length: 14 residues. The CDR3 region has the DNA TGTGCCAGCAGCTCGGGACAGGGATACTTGGTAGAGTACTTC. Translating it yields CASSSGQGYLVEYF.

The V and J genes are TRBV18 and TRBJ2-5; 12 bases line up with TRBD1. With the DNA end fitting TRBJ2-7 better, the J assignment may be wrong. This CDR3 has 14 amino acids. Germline CDR1 KGHSH, CDR2 LQKENI. The CDR3 bases are TGTGCCAGCTCAAGAGGGACAGGGGGCCACGAGCAGTACTTC. It encodes CASSRGTGGHEQYF.

This clone has only a few counts. V gene TRBV7-2 combines with J gene TRBJ2-5, with 10 nucleotides matching TRBD2. The CDR3 extends over 15 amino acids. V shed 2 bases and J 2 bases; nucleotides not matched to a gene: 2. Germline CDR1 is SGHTA and CDR2 is FQGNSA. CDR3 protein: CASSLQTSGQETQYF. The CDR3, as DNA: TGTGCCAGCAGCTTACAGACTAGCGGGCAAGAGACCCAGTACTTC.

As regards this clone: Other DNA sequences of this sample code for an identical CDR3. The chain uses TRBV5-1 and TRBJ1-2; TRBD1 matches at 7 bases. The J segment lost 5 bases and the V segment lost 0 bases, leaving 1 base of the junction unmatched. CDR1 SGHRS and CDR2 YFSETQ come from the germline V gene. This CDR3 is 13 amino acids long. CDR3 residues: CASSLDRGYGYTF. CDR3 DNA sequence: TGCGCCAGCAGCTTGGACAGGGGATATGGCTACACCTTC.

The genes are TRBV6-6 and TRBJ1-5; D remains ambiguous. The CDR3 loop spans 14 amino acids. V was pared by 1 base and J by 0 bases, with 4 bases between. Germline V gene sequence: CDR1 MNHNY, CDR2 SVGAGI (reference sequence). CDR3 in DNA: TGTGCCAGCAGTTACTATAATAGCAATCAGCCCCAGCATTTT. Its protein is CASSYYNSNQPQHF.

The rearrangement links TRBV7-9 to TRBJ1-4; the D gene is possibly TRBD1 (5 bases). There are 15 residues in the CDR3. With 5 bases removed from V and 10 bases from J, the gap between germline ends came to 20 bases. In germline, CDR1 is SEHNR, CDR2 FQNEAQ (reference sequence). The CDR3 DNA sequence: TGTGCCAGCAGCGCGTCCAGGGCGGGGGGAGGAAAACTGTTTTTT. This gives the protein CASSASRAGGGKLFF.

The CDR3 bases are TGTGCCAGCAAGGCGGGGCTAGCAGCCTACACAGATACGCAGTATTTT. Its translation is CASKAGLAAYTDTQYF. The J gene is TRBJ2-3, the V gene TRBV7-8, with a possible D match to TRBD2 (6 bases). Germline values: CDR1 SGHVS, CDR2 FQNEAQ. The length of the CDR3 is 16 residues. Trimming left V 7 bases short and J 2 bases short, with 19 bases between.

The chain recombines TRBV29-1 with TRBJ2-5; D is ambiguous. Trimming pared 4 bases from V and 0 bases from J, leaving 9 bases between. CDR1 and CDR2 from the germline V gene are SQVTM and ANQGSEA. CDR3 length: 13 residues. DNA of the CDR3: TGCAGCGTTGCAGACCAGTACCAAGAGACCCAGTACTTC. Amino acid sequence: CSVADQYQETQYF.

The genes are TRBV6-6 and TRBJ1-5, with 8 bases identical to TRBD1. The V gene end was trimmed by 6 bases and the J gene end by 3 bases; junction bases not matched to a gene: 4. This CDR3 has 14 amino acids. Germline loops: CDR1 MNHNY, CDR2 SVGAGI (reference sequence). The CDR3 region has the DNA TGTGCCAGCAGACAGGGGGGCCCCAATCAGCCCCAGCATTTT. Translated: CASRQGGPNQPQHF.

V is TRBV27 and J is TRBJ2-7; D is undetermined. Germline V lookup: CDR1 MNHEY, CDR2 SMNVEV (reference sequence). V dropped 5 bases and J dropped 9 bases, with 14 bases sitting between them. CDR3 length: 12 residues. This CDR3 reads CASSRPDTVQYF. The CDR3 DNA reads as TGTGCCAGCAGTCGACCAGACACGGTGCAGTACTTC.

CDR3 protein: CASSAQGIYEQYF. The CDR3 nucleotides are TGTGCCAGCAGTGCACAGGGAATCTACGAGCAGTACTTC. The chain combines TRBV28 with TRBJ2-7; maybe TRBD1 (6 bases). The CDR3 spans 13 residues. V shed 5 bases and J shed 3 bases, with 11 bases lying between them. The germline gives CDR1 MDHEN, CDR2 SYDVKM.

This clone was observed a handful of times. V usage is TRBV11-2 and J usage is TRBJ2-7; tentative D call: TRBD2 (6 bases). The ends were cut back, 6 bases at V and 1 base at J, with 19 bases in the middle. The CDR3 extends over 16 amino acids. Germline V gives CDR1 SGHAT, CDR2 FQNNGV. CDR3 sequence (DNA): TGTGCCAGCAGGTCACTGAGATCGACTAGTTCCTACGAGCAGTACTTC. Encoded protein: CASRSLRSTSSYEQYF.

V and J are TRBV7-8 and TRBJ2-5, with 7 bases that match TRBD2. This CDR3 spans 15 amino acids. Trimming took 5 bases from V and 1 from J; bases not matched to a gene: 7. Germline V gene lookup returns CDR1 SGHVS and CDR2 FQNEAQ. The CDR3 protein is CASSLGLGGQETQYF. DNA of the CDR3: TGTGCCAGCAGCCTTGGACTAGGAGGCCAAGAGACCCAGTACTTC.

This clone was seen a handful of times. The chain is built from TRBV6-5 and TRBJ2-1, with 8 nucleotides matching TRBD2. The CDR3 length is 15 residues. Germline values: CDR1 MNHEY, CDR2 SVGAGI. Germline trimming cut 4 bases from V and 9 bases from J; bases unmatched to any gene: 11. The CDR3 protein is CASSSSSGQGGEQFF. The CDR3 DNA reads TGTGCCAGCAGTTCCTCTAGCGGGCAAGGGGGTGAGCAGTTCTTC.

In its sample, this clone was seen a few times. The DNA of the CDR3 is TGTGCCAGCAGCTTAGGACTAGCGGGAGAGCAGTACTTC. This gives the protein CASSLGLAGEQYF. This chain links TRBV7-9 with TRBJ2-7; 11 nucleotides align to TRBD2. V shed 1 base, J shed 7 bases, and the junction held 0 bases outside the gene matches. CDR3 size: 13 residues. In germline, CDR1 is SEHNR, CDR2 FQNEAQ (reference sequence).

This clone was seen a handful of times. The genes are TRBV21-1 and TRBJ2-7; the table calls TRBD2, which could not be checked here. TRBV21-1 is flagged as a pseudogene. The CDR3 contains 16 residues. CDR3 amino acids: CASSKVRDSYSYEQYF. CDR3 bases: TGTGCCAGCAGCAAAGTGAGGGATTCTTACTCCTACGAGCAGTACTTC.

The V call is TRBV7-2, the J call TRBJ2-5; a weak D match, TRBD2 (6 bases). This CDR3 has 16 residues. V was shortened by 5 bases and J by 5 bases, with 21 bases between the two germline ends. Per the germline V gene, CDR1 is SGHTA and CDR2 is FQGNSA. The CDR3 is CASSLSETRTMETQYF. CDR3 in DNA: TGTGCCAGCAGCCTATCCGAGACTAGAACAATGGAGACCCAGTACTTC.

This sequence joins TRBV9 and TRBJ2-3; perhaps TRBD2 as D (6 bases). Germline CDR1 and CDR2: SGDLS and YYNGEE. The CDR3 length is 16 residues. Trimming cost V 2 bases and J 4 bases, with 17 bases left between them. CDR3 loop: CASSVGGGDWADTQYF. CDR3 nucleotides: TGTGCCAGCAGCGTGGGAGGAGGGGATTGGGCAGATACGCAGTATTTT.

The CDR3 coding sequence is TGTGCCAGCGGCCTAGAAATCACAGGGGGTGGAACCAAAAACATTCAGTACTTC. Its translation is CASGLEITGGGTKNIQYF. The chain has TRBV28 and TRBJ2-4; TRBD1 matches at 8 bases. Germline assignment: CDR1 MDHEN and CDR2 SYDVKM. V shed 8 bases, J shed 2 bases, and the junction held 17 bases outside the gene matches. This CDR3 spans 18 amino acids.

This clone was seen only once. This chain joins TRBV5-6 and TRBJ2-3, with TRBD2 identical over 7 bases. This CDR3 region has 14 residues. Germline CDR1 SGHDT, CDR2 YYEEEE. Unmatched junction bases numbered 1, after V lost 2 bases and J lost 1 base. The CDR3 nucleotides read TGTGCCAGCAGCTTCCGGGAGGGCACAGATACGCAGTATTTT. The encoded protein is CASSFREGTDTQYF.

The CDR3 sequence is CASSLLGRGETQYF. The CDR3 DNA is TGTGCCAGCAGTTTATTGGGGCGGGGAGAGACCCAGTACTTC. The V and J genes are TRBV27 and TRBJ2-5; D perhaps matches TRBD2 (6 bases). Trimming cost V 1 base and J 4 bases, with 10 bases left between them. The CDR3 totals 14 residues. The germline gives CDR1 MNHEY, CDR2 SMNVEV (reference sequence).

This sequence joins TRBV10-3 and TRBJ2-6; TRBD2 matches at 8 bases. Germline CDR1 reads ENHRY; CDR2 reads SYGVKD. The V segment lost 3 bases and the J segment 0 bases; nucleotides outside the gene matches: 7. This CDR3 has 18 residues. CDR3 amino acids: CAISDSQRGSSGANVLTF. The CDR3 region has the DNA TGTGCCATCAGTGACTCCCAGCGGGGGAGCTCTGGGGCCAACGTCCTGACTTTC.

This clone has just a few counts. The chain uses TRBV18 and TRBJ1-6; 8 bases line up with TRBD1. Germline assignment: CDR1 KGHSH and CDR2 LQKENI. CDR3 length: 14 residues. J lost 9 bases, V lost 5 bases, and 6 bases had no gene match. In nucleotides, the CDR3 is TGTGCCAGCTCATCACAAGACAGGGGTTCACCCCTCCACTTT. Protein product: CASSSQDRGSPLHF.

This clone was recorded only once. The rearrangement uses TRBV7-8 and TRBJ2-3, with 12 nucleotides matching TRBD2. V was clipped by 1 base and J by 0 bases; unmatched bases: 5. The CDR3 has 18 residues. CDR1 and CDR2 from the germline V gene are SGHVS and FQNEAQ. This CDR3 reads CASSLVGTSGLSTDTQYF. DNA for the CDR3: TGTGCCAGCAGCTTAGTAGGGACTAGCGGGTTGAGCACAGATACGCAGTATTTT.

The V call is TRBV16, the J call TRBJ2-5; D not certain. This CDR3 spans 15 amino acids. V lost 2 bases and J lost 4, with 14 bases in between. Germline V CDR1 and CDR2: KGHSY, FQNENV. CDR3 coding DNA: TGTGCCAGCAGCCAACTTAACCAGGCCCCAGAGACCCAGTACTTC. It codes for CASSQLNQAPETQYF.

In DNA, the CDR3 is TGTGCCAGCAGTGACCCCGGGGTGGGGTCAGAGACCCAGTACTTC. Translated: CASSDPGVGSETQYF. This chain uses TRBV6-4 with TRBJ2-5; D is perhaps TRBD2 (5 bases). V was pared by 2 bases and J by 4 bases, with 14 bases between. This CDR3 has 15 residues. CDR1 is MRHNA, CDR2 SNTAGT, per germline.

The chain couples TRBV28 to TRBJ2-7, with D maybe TRBD2 (5 bases). Trimming stripped 3 bases from V and 6 bases from J, with 15 bases between. There are 14 residues in the CDR3. Germline CDR1 reads MDHEN; CDR2 reads SYDVKM. The CDR3 spells CASSLGTARVEQYF. The CDR3 nucleotides read TGTGCCAGCAGTTTGGGTACAGCGCGGGTCGAGCAGTACTTC.